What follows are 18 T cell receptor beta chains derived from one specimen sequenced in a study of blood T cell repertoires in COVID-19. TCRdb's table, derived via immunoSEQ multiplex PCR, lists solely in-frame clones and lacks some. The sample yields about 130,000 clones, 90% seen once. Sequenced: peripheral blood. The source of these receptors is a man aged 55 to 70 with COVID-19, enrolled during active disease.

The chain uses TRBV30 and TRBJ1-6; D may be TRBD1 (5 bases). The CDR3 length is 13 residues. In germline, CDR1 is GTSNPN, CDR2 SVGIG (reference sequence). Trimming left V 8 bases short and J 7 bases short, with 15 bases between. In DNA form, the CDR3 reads TGTGCCGGTACCGGGACTGGAAATTCACCCCTCCACTTT. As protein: CAGTGTGNSPLHF.

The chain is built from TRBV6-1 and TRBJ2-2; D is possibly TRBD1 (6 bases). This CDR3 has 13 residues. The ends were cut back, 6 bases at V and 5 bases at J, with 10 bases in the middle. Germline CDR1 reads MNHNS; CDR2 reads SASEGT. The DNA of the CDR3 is TGTGCCAGCAGCGAACAGGGAACCGGGGAGCTGTTTTTT. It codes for CASSEQGTGELFF.

The CDR3 region has the DNA TGCGCCAGCAGCCTTGGACACGACTCTGGAAACACCATATATTTT. Residues: CASSLGHDSGNTIYF. The chain is built from TRBV4-1 and TRBJ1-3, with a weak D call TRBD1 (5 bases). The length of the CDR3 is 15 residues. The V and J ends lost 4 bases and 0 bases respectively, with 10 bases between them. Germline loops: CDR1 MGHRA, CDR2 YSYEKL.

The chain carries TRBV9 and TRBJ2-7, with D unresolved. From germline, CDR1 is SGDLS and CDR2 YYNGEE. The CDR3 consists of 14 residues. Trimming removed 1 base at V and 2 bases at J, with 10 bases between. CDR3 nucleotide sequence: TGTGCCAGCAGCGTAAGCCTAAACCCCTACGAGCAGTACTTC. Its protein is CASSVSLNPYEQYF.

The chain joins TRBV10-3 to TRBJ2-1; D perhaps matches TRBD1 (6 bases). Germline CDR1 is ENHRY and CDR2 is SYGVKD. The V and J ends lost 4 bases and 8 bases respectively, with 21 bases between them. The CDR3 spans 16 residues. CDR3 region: CAISGTGQGTVYEQFF. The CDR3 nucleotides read TGTGCCATCAGTGGAACGGGACAAGGTACAGTCTATGAGCAGTTCTTC.

The CDR3 DNA is TGCAGCGTTGCGGGGGGAGATCAGCCCCAGCATTTT. Its translation: CSVAGGDQPQHF. V is TRBV29-1 and J is TRBJ1-5; TRBD1 might be the D (5 bases). Between the trimmed V and J ends, which lost 4 bases and 5 bases, there was a span of 9 bases. Germline V gene sequence: CDR1 SQVTM, CDR2 ANQGSEA. This CDR3 contains 12 residues. The full variable domain, completed using reference TRBV29-1 and TRBJ1-5, is SAVISQKPSRDICQRGTSLTIQCQVDSQVTMMFWYRQQPGQSLTLIATANQGSEATYESGFVIDKFPISRPNLTFSTLTVSNMSPEDSSIYLCSVAGGDQPQHFGDGTRLSIL.

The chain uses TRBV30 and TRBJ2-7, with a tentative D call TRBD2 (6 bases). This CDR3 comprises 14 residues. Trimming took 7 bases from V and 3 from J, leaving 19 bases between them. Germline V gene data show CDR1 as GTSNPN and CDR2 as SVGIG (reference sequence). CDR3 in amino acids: CAFREPGIYYEQYF. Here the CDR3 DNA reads TGTGCCTTTCGGGAGCCGGGAATCTACTACGAGCAGTACTTC. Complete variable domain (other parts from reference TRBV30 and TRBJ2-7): SQTIHQWPATLVQPVGSPLSLECTVEGTSNPNLYWYRQAAGRGLQLLFYSVGIGQISSEVPQNLSASRPQDRQFILSSKKLLLSDSGFYLCAFREPGIYYEQYFGPGTRLTVT.

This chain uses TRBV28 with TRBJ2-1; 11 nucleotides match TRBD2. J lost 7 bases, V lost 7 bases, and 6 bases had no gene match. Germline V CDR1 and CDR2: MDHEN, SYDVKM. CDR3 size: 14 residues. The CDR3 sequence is CASISTSGRNEQFF. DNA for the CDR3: TGTGCCAGCATTTCAACTAGCGGGAGAAATGAGCAGTTCTTC. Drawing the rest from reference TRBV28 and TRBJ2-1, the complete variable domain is DVKVTQSSRYLVKRTGEKVFLECVQDMDHENMFWYRQDPGLGLRLIYFSYDVKMKEKGDIPEGYSVSREKKERFSLILESASTNQTSMYLCASISTSGRNEQFFGPGTRLTVL.

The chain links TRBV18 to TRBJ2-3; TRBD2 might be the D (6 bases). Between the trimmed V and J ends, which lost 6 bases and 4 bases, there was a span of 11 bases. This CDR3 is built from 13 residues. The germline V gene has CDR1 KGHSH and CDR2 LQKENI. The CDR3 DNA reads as TGTGCCAGCTCCCCCGGGACTTCAGATACGCAGTATTTT. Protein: CASSPGTSDTQYF.

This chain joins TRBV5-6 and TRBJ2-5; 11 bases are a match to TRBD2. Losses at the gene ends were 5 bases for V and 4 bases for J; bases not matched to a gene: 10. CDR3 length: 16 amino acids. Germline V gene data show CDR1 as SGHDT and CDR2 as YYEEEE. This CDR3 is CASSELAGAKRETQYF. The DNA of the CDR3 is TGTGCCAGCAGTGAACTAGCGGGAGCCAAGCGAGAGACCCAGTACTTC.

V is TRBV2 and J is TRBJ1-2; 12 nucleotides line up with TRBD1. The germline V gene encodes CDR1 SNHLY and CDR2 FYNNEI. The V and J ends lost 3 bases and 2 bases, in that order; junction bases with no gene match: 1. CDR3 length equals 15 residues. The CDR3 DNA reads TGTGCCAGCAGTGAGGGACAGGGGGCCAACTATGGCTACACCTTC. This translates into CASSEGQGANYGYTF.

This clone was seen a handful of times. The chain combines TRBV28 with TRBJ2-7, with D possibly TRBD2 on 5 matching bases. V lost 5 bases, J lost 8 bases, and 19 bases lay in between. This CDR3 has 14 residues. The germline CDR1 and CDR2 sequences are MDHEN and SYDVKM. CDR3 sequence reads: CASSRIGDREKQYF. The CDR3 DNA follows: TGTGCCAGCAGTAGGATTGGGGATCGGGAAAAGCAGTACTTC.

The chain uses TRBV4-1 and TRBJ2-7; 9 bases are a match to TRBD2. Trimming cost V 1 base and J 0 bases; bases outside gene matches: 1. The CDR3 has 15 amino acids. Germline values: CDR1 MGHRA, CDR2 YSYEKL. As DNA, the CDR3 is TGCGCCAGCAGCCAAGTAGCGGGAGTCTCCTACGAGCAGTACTTC. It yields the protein CASSQVAGVSYEQYF.

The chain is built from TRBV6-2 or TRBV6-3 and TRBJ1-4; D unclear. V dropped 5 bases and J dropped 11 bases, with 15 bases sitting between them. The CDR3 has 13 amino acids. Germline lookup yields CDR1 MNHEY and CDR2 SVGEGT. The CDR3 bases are TGTGCCAGCAGTCAAGTAGAAATCGAGAAACTGTTTTTT. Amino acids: CASSQVEIEKLFF.

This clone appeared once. CDR3 amino acids: CASRGVSGNEQFF. The CDR3 DNA reads as TGTGCCAGTAGGGGCGTTAGCGGAAATGAGCAGTTCTTC. The rearrangement uses TRBV19 and TRBJ2-1; a possible D gene is TRBD2 (6 bases). The germline V gene encodes CDR1 LNHDA and CDR2 SQIVND (reference sequence). Deletions cut 6 bases from V and 7 bases from J, with 13 bases between. The CDR3 loop spans 13 amino acids.

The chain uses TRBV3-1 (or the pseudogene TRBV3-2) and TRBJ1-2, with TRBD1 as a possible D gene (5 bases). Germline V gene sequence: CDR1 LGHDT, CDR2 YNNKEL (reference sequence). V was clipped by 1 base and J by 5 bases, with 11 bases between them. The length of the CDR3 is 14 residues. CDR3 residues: CASSQGVAGYGYTF. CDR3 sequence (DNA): TGTGCCAGCAGCCAAGGGGTGGCAGGGTATGGCTACACCTTC.

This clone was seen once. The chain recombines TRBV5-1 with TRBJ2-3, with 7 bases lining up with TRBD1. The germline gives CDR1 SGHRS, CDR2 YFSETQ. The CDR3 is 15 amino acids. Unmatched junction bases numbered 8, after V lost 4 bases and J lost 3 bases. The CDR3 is CASSLPRQGTDTQYF. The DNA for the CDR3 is TGCGCCAGCAGCCTGCCCCGACAGGGAACAGATACGCAGTATTTT.

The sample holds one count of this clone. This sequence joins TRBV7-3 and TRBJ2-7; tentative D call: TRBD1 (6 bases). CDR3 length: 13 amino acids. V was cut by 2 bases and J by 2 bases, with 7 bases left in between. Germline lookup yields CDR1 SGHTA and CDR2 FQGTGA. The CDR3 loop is CASSLGGPYEQYF. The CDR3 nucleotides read TGTGCCAGCAGCTTAGGGGGCCCCTACGAGCAGTACTTC.